The TCR beta chain under discussion was sequenced for a study of blood T cell repertoires in COVID-19. V was trimmed by 2 bases and J by 2 bases, leaving 2 bases between them. Germline values: CDR1 KGHSH, CDR2 LQKENI. The CDR3 has 12 amino acids. About this clone itself: This sample also contains other DNA sequences that code for the same CDR3.

Only in-frame clones appear in the TCRdb table, and some are missing; sequencing was by immunoSEQ multiplex PCR. This sample has around 210,000 clones, with 65% to 90% found just once. Sequenced sample: peripheral blood. V is TRBV18 and J is TRBJ2-3; D is ambiguous. This sequence originates from a man aged 50 to 59 with COVID-19, enrolled during active disease. The CDR3 region is CASSPYTDTQYF. The CDR3 DNA sequence: TGTGCCAGCTCACCATACACAGATACGCAGTATTTT.